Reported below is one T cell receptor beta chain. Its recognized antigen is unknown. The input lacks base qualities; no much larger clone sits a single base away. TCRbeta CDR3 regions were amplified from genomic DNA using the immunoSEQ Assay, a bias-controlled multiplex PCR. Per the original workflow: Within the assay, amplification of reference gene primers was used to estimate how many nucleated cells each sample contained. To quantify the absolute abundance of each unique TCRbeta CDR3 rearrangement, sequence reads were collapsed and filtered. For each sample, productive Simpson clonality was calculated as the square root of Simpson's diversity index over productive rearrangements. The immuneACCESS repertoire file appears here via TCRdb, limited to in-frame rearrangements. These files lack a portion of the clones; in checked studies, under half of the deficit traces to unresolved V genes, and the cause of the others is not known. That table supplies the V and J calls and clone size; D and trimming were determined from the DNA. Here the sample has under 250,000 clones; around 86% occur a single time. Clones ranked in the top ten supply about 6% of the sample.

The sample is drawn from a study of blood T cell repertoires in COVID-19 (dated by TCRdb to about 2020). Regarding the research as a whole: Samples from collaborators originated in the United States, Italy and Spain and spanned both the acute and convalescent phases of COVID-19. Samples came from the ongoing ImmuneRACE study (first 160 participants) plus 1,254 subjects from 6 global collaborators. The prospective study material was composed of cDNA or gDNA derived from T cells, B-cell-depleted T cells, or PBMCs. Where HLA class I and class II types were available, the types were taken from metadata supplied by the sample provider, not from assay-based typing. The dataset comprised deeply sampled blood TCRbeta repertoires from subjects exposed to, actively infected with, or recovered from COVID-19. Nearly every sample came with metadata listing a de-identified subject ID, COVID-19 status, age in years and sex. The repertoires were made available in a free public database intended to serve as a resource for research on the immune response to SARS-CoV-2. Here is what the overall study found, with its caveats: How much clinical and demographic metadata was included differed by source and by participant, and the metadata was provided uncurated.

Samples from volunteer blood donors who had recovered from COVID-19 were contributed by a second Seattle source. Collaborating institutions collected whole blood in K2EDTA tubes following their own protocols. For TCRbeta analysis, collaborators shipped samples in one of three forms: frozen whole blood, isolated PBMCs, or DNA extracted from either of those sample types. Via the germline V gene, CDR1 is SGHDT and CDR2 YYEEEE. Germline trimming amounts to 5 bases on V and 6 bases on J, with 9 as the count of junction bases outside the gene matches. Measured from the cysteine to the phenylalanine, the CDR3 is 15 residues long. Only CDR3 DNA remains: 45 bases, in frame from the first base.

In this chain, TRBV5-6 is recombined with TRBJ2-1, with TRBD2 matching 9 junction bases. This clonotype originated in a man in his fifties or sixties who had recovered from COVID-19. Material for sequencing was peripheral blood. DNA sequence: TGTGCCAGCAGTTATAGCGGGAGATCCATCAATGAGCAGTTCTTC. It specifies CASSYSGRSINEQFF.